This T cell receptor beta chain comes out of a study of EBV T-cell therapy then PD-1 blockade in nasopharyngeal carcinoma. The CDR3 totals 13 residues. V lost 2 bases, J lost 7 bases, and 6 bases lay in between. Germline lookup yields CDR1 MNHEY and CDR2 SMNVEV (reference sequence). Repertoires were generated with immunoSEQ multiplex PCR, while TCRdb's copy carries only in-frame clones and drops some. Of 20,000 to 25,000 clones listed, approximately 84% are singletons. As to this clone: Its antigen is unknown.

The treatment here: AdE1-LMPpoly-expanded autologous EBV-specific T-cell therapy followed by anti-PD-1 nivolumab. J is TRBJ1-6 and V is TRBV27; D is undetermined. This specimen consisted of CD8+ T cells from blood, obtained around day 60 from a patient whose treatment included autologous EBV-specific T cells and nivolumab. This TCR was sampled from a man aged 35-49 years with nasopharyngeal carcinoma. The CDR3 DNA reads TGTGCCAGCAGTTTAGTGGGCAATTCACCCCTCCACTTT. This codes for CASSLVGNSPLHF.